This T cell receptor (beta chain) was profiled in a study of T cell responses to AZD1222 COVID-19 vaccine. The CDR3 is made up of 15 amino acids. Germline V gene lookup returns CDR1 KGHSH and CDR2 LQKENI. V was clipped by 3 bases and J by 2 bases; unmatched bases: 2. Profiled with immunoSEQ multiplex PCR; TCRdb holds only in-frame clones, not every one. The data show around 100,000 clones, with over 70% seen just once and 20% to 25% held by the top ten. The sample here was peripheral blood, taken on day 0 of AZD1222 vaccination. This receptor was identified in an adult in good health. This sequence joins TRBV18 and TRBJ2-5; 11 bases map to TRBD2. The CDR3 sequence is CASSPGLAAQETQYF. DNA of the CDR3: TGTGCCAGCTCACCGGGACTAGCGGCGCAAGAGACCCAGTACTTC.